The clone carrying this T cell receptor beta chain was detected a few times. Its cognate antigen is unknown. These data originate in a study of cytomegalovirus exposure and HLA in healthy donors. Overall study findings and caveats: Most TCR sequences were uncommon, yet certain public TCRs appeared in many donors. Fewer N-insertions than the roughly 670-donor mean were reportedly shown by an Asian-associated ancestry cluster in a later analysis. The investigators catalogued 150 or so TCR beta chains as cytomegalovirus-associated.

Germline CDR1 SGDLS, CDR2 YYNGEE. The V segment lost 2 bases and the J segment 9 bases; nucleotides outside the gene matches: 11. The CDR3 extends over 15 amino acids. It was with 60 Vbeta and 13 Jbeta primers that the PCR ran. Only in-frame clones appear in the TCRdb table, and some are missing; sequencing was by immunoSEQ multiplex PCR. The table lists fewer than 110,000 clones, approximately 66% of them singletons. Sequenced material: PBMCs. The TCR sequence derives from a woman aged 45-65 years in good health and CMV-seronegative. The chain carries TRBV9 and TRBJ2-7; 10 nucleotides match TRBD1. This CDR3 reads CASSVDLGQGTRQYF. CDR3 DNA sequence: TGTGCCAGCAGCGTCGATCTGGGACAGGGGACCCGGCAGTACTTC.